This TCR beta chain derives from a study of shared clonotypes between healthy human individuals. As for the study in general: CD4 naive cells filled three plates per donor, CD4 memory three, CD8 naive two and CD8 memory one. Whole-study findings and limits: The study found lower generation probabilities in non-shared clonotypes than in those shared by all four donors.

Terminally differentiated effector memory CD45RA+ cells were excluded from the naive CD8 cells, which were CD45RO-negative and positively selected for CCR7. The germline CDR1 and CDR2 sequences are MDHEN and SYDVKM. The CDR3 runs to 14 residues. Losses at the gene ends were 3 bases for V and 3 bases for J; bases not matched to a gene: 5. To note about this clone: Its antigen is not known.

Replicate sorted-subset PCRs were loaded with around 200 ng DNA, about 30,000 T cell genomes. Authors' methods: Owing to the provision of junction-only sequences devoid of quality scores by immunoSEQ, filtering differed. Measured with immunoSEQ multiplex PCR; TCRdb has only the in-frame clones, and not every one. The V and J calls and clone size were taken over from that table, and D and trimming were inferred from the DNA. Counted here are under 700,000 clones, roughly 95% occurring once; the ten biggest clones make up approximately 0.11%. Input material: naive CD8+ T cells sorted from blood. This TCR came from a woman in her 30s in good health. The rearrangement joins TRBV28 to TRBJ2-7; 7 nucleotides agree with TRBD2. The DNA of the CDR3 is TGTGCCAGCAGTTTTCTAGCGGAGGACTACGAGCAGTACTTC. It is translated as CASSFLAEDYEQYF.